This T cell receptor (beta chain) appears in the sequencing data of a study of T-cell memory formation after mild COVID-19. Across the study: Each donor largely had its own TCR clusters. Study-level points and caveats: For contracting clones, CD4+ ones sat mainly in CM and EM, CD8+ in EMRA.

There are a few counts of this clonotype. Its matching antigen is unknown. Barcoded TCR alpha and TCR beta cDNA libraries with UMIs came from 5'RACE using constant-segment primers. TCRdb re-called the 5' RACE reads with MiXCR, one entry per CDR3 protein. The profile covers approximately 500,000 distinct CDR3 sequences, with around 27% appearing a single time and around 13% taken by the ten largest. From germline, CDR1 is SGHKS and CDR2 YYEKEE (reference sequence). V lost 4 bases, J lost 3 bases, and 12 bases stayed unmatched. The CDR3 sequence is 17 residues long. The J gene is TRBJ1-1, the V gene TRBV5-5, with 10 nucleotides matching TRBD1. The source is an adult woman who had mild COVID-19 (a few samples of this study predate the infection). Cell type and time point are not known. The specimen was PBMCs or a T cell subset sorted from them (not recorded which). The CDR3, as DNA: TGTGCCAGCAGCCGAGAAGGGACAGGGGTAGGAGACACTGAAGCTTTCTTT. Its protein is CASSREGTGVGDTEAFF.